The subject of this entry is one T cell receptor (beta chain). Its antigen is as yet unknown. The data are from a study of response to subunit inactivated influenza vaccine. TCRdb passed the RT-PCR reads through MiXCR, listing each CDR3 protein once. The table has 430,000 or so distinct CDR3 sequences, about 10% seen once; the top ten hold approximately 12%. Overall study findings and caveats: After each seasonal influenza vaccination, few new T cells are recruited, the authors suggested.

The V and J ends lost 4 bases and 0 bases respectively, with 19 bases between them. There are 19 residues in the CDR3. The germline V gene has CDR1 SGHVS and CDR2 FQNEAQ. The receptor comes from a man in his fifties who received an inactivated influenza vaccine. The V call is TRBV7-8, the J call TRBJ2-6; D might be TRBD2 (5 bases). The specimen was PBMCs from blood, collected roughly 46 days after vaccination. CDR3: CASSYKIRTPLSGANVLTF. The CDR3 nucleotides read TGTGCCAGCAGCTACAAAATCAGGACTCCTCTCTCTGGGGCCAACGTCCTGACTTTC.